This TCR beta chain appears in the sequencing data of a study of T cell responses to AZD1222 COVID-19 vaccine. Study-wide findings and caveats: Repertoires were obtained only post-peak T cell response. Baseline seropositives among AZD1222 recipients totaled only five or six. Donors in the cohort were predominantly white British and more often female, and clonal diversity was possibly underestimated. The study reported that nearly half of spike-specific TCRs target unmutated variant regions.

Per germline, CDR1 SGHDT and CDR2 YYEEEE. This CDR3 comprises 16 residues. J lost 0 bases, V lost 4 bases, and 6 bases had no gene match. The table came from immunoSEQ multiplex PCR; TCRdb's copy has only in-frame clones and leaves some out. This sample has around 180,000 clones; about nine tenths occur once, and the top ten carry 6.1%. Concerning this clone: Its matching antigen is unknown.

The V gene is TRBV5-6, the J gene TRBJ1-3; 8 bases are shared with TRBD1. The receptor was derived from an adult in good health. This specimen consisted of peripheral blood, obtained on day 0 of AZD1222 vaccination. The CDR3 bases are TGTGCCAGCAGCGTGTGGGACAGGCTCTCTGGAAACACCATATATTTT. It is translated as CASSVWDRLSGNTIYF.